This TCR beta chain was captured in a study of T cell repertoires in cytomegalovirus infection (dated by TCRdb to the late 2010s). Study-wide context: Alongside well-studied HLA-B-restricted epitopes, the peptide stimulations were aimed at recently identified HLA-C-restricted CMV epitopes, whose presentation resists viral immunomodulation. Donor HLA type was relevant to the analysis, because carriage of CMV infection together with the matching HLA type was indicated by public TCR beta signatures.

The germline V gene encodes CDR1 SGHVS and CDR2 FNYEAQ. Inclusive of the bounding cysteine and phenylalanine, the CDR3 is 17 residues long. Just the 51-base CDR3 DNA is kept, in frame starting at base 1. V lost 5 bases and J lost 0 bases, and the count of bases not matched to a germline gene is 10. This clonotype came up many times. Its antigen remains undetermined. Qualities for individual bases were not recorded, and no much larger clone is one base off. The paper's findings and limits, for the study overall: In the ex vivo response, HLA-C-restricted CMV-specific TCR beta clonotypes were dominant, and in two of eight donors the single most frequent clonotype came from this HLA-C-restricted group. In both this cohort and an independent 352-donor cohort, the cumulative frequency of public TCR beta family members distinguished carriers of CMV infection plus the relevant HLA type.

The treatment or condition label corresponds to: in vitro stimulation with specific CMV peptide epitopes to enrich CMV-specific T cells. Sequencing was performed on an Illumina HiSeq 1500. TCRdb itself trimmed the public reads at Q25 with fastp, ran MiXCR and retained productive beta chains. Rows matching on CDR3 protein sequence are summarized as one entry with the most common DNA and genes. A total of 110,000 or so distinct CDR3 sequences appear in this sample, over 30% of them only once. 41% of the sample belongs to the ten largest clones. Rearrangement joined TRBV7-6 to TRBJ2-1; a stretch of 7 junction bases matches TRBD1. This clonotype originated in a human donor in good health (CMV status not recorded). Some clones in this sample may be carry-over from other donors' samples. This material consisted of CD8+ T cells from cultured PBMCs, taken from culture after CMV antigen stimulation. The bases read TGTGCCAGCAGCCAAACCCAGGGGGTGCTCTCCTACAATGAGCAGTTCTTC. This sequence encodes CASSQTQGVLSYNEQFF.